These T cell receptor beta chains were read from a single sample in a study of blood T cell repertoires in COVID-19. Generated by immunoSEQ multiplex PCR, the TCRdb table keeps only in-frame clones and is missing some. The data contain about 120,000 clones, 85% to 90% of them singletons. Sequenced: peripheral blood. The source is a man in his sixties with COVID-19, enrolled during active disease. CDR3s include the opening cysteine and the closing phenylalanine or tryptophan. A D gene is named only where the DNA matches it firmly. Part of the rows lack a size; the others show once, few, many or a class for expanded clones.

V,D,size,J,CDR3,DNA
TRBV5-6,NA,NA,TRBJ1-1,CASSLGQTNTEAFF,TGTGCCAGCAGCCTCGGACAAACGAACACTGAAGCTTTCTTT
TRBV7-2,NA,NA,TRBJ1-5,CASSLVAANPNQPQHF,TGTGCCAGCAGCTTAGTCGCCGCGAACCCAAATCAGCCCCAGCATTTT
TRBV28,NA,NA,TRBJ1-2,CASSLWGAGRGYTF,TGTGCCAGCAGTTTATGGGGGGCGGGCAGGGGCTACACCTTC
TRBV5-4,NA,NA,TRBJ1-2,CASSLGQIYGYTF,TGTGCCAGCAGCTTGGGTCAGATCTATGGCTACACCTTC
TRBV7-3,NA,once,TRBJ2-1,CASSLTRTEQFF,TGTGCCAGCAGCTTAACGCGTACGGAGCAGTTCTTC
TRBV6-5,TRBD1,NA,TRBJ1-5,CASRPRQGNQPQHF,TGTGCCAGCAGGCCGAGACAGGGGAATCAGCCCCAGCATTTT
TRBV12-3/TRBV12-4,NA,NA,TRBJ1-1,CASSGPGYTEAFF,TGTGCCAGCAGTGGTCCAGGGTACACTGAAGCTTTCTTT
TRBV14,NA,NA,TRBJ1-5,CASSPYRGRGNQPQHF,TGTGCCAGCAGCCCATACCGGGGGAGGGGCAATCAGCCCCAGCATTTT
TRBV7-8,TRBD1,NA,TRBJ1-1,CASSFPTGGDTEAFF,TGTGCCAGCAGCTTCCCCACAGGGGGAGATACTGAAGCTTTCTTT
TRBV2,NA,NA,TRBJ1-2,CASSERGGDYGYTF,TGTGCCAGCAGTGAACGCGGAGGTGACTATGGCTACACCTTC
TRBV3-1/TRBV3-2,TRBD1,NA,TRBJ1-4,CASRPERGRSPANEKLFF,TGTGCCAGCAGACCCGAAAGGGGGCGAAGTCCAGCTAATGAAAAACTGTTTTTT
TRBV19,NA,once,TRBJ1-2,CASSRAGAASLYGYTF,TGTGCCAGTAGTAGGGCAGGGGCGGCCTCTCTTTATGGCTACACCTTC
TRBV18,NA,NA,TRBJ2-1,CASSPPTSLSSYNEQFF,TGTGCCAGCTCACCACCTACTAGCTTGAGCTCCTACAATGAGCAGTTCTTC
TRBV5-1,TRBD1,NA,TRBJ2-7,CASSKQGSEQYF,TGCGCCAGCAGCAAACAGGGGTCCGAGCAGTACTTC
TRBV19,TRBD1,NA,TRBJ2-2,CASSPYRGSATGELFF,TGTGCCAGTAGTCCCTACAGGGGTTCTGCCACCGGGGAGCTGTTTTTT
TRBV5-4,NA,NA,TRBJ1-1,CASSPQMKDPGNTEAFF,TGTGCCAGCAGCCCTCAGATGAAGGATCCGGGAAACACTGAAGCTTTCTTT
TRBV4-2,NA,once,TRBJ2-3,CASSQLDPRGIDTQYF,TGTGCCAGCAGCCAGCTAGACCCTAGAGGAATAGATACGCAGTATTTT
TRBV6-5,NA,NA,TRBJ1-1,CASSYLQGTAFF,TGTGCCAGCAGTTACCTACAGGGAACAGCTTTCTTT
TRBV5-1,NA,few,TRBJ2-1,CASSYTHNEQFF,TGCGCCAGCAGCTACACCCACAATGAGCAGTTCTTC
TRBV13,TRBD1,NA,TRBJ2-2,CASSSDRAYTGELFF,TGTGCCAGCAGTTCGGACAGGGCGTACACCGGGGAGCTGTTTTTT
TRBV30,NA,few,TRBJ1-2,CAWSRRGRKWGYTF,TGTGCCTGGAGTAGAAGGGGCCGCAAGTGGGGCTACACCTTC
TRBV5-1,TRBD1,few,TRBJ2-2,CASSFKPGQVANTGELFF,TGCGCCAGCAGCTTTAAACCGGGACAGGTCGCGAACACCGGGGAGCTGTTTTTT
TRBV30,TRBD1,NA,TRBJ2-2,CAWSVTGTGGNTGELFF,TGTGCCTGGAGTGTGACCGGGACAGGGGGCAATACCGGGGAGCTGTTTTTT
TRBV4-1,NA,NA,TRBJ1-1,CASSQDDRNTEAFF,TGCGCCAGCAGCCAAGATGACAGGAACACTGAAGCTTTCTTT
TRBV5-1,NA,few,TRBJ2-3,CASSFERITDTQYF,TGCGCCAGCAGCTTTGAGAGAATCACAGATACGCAGTATTTT
TRBV19,TRBD1,NA,TRBJ2-3,CASISKGQGSSDTDTQYF,TGTGCCAGTATCAGTAAGGGACAGGGGAGTAGCGACACAGATACGCAGTATTTT
TRBV6-2/TRBV6-3,NA,NA,TRBJ2-7,CASSYSMAVAYEQYF,TGTGCCAGCAGTTACTCGATGGCGGTGGCCTACGAGCAGTACTTC
TRBV27,NA,NA,TRBJ2-1,CASSFLTGHQRNEQFF,TGTGCCAGCAGTTTTCTTACGGGACACCAAAGGAATGAGCAGTTCTTC
TRBV21-1,NA,NA,TRBJ1-1,CASSIPGTDTLNTEAFF,TGTGCCAGCAGCATACCCGGGACAGATACTCTGAACACTGAAGCTTTCTTT
TRBV4-1,TRBD1,NA,TRBJ1-2,CASSRAPGQASYGYTF,TGCGCCAGCAGCCGAGCACCGGGACAGGCTTCCTATGGCTACACCTTC
TRBV5-4,TRBD1,NA,TRBJ1-6,CASSSGQGHYNSPLHF,TGTGCCAGCAGCTCCGGACAGGGACACTATAATTCACCCCTCCACTTT
TRBV18,NA,once,TRBJ1-5,CASTDTYNQPQHF,TGTGCCAGCACGGACACCTACAATCAGCCCCAGCATTTT
TRBV24-1,NA,NA,TRBJ2-1,CATSDTREKTSREQFF,TGTGCCACCAGTGATACCCGGGAGAAGACTTCGCGGGAGCAGTTCTTC
TRBV5-1,NA,NA,TRBJ1-6,CASSISNSPLHF,TGCGCCAGCAGCATCAGTAATTCACCCCTCCACTTT
TRBV21-1,NA,NA,TRBJ2-1,CASSDGHHRHEQFF,TGTGCCAGCAGCGACGGACACCACAGGCATGAGCAGTTCTTC
TRBV18,TRBD1,NA,TRBJ2-5,CASSPTGGGETQYF,TGTGCCAGCTCACCTACAGGGGGCGGAGAGACCCAGTACTTC
TRBV7-9,NA,few,TRBJ2-7,CASSFRGEQYF,TGTGCCAGCAGCTTCAGGGGTGAGCAGTACTTC
TRBV15,NA,NA,TRBJ1-1,CATSIAAGRLFTEAFF,TGTGCCACCAGCATAGCAGCGGGACGACTTTTCACTGAAGCTTTCTTT
TRBV4-2,TRBD1,NA,TRBJ1-2,CASSQLLDRGANYGYTF,TGTGCCAGCAGCCAACTCTTGGACAGGGGCGCTAACTATGGCTACACCTTC
TRBV19,NA,NA,TRBJ1-4,CASSARWGATNEKLFF,TGTGCCAGTAGTGCCCGTTGGGGAGCAACTAATGAAAAACTGTTTTTT
TRBV27,NA,NA,TRBJ2-7,CASSFAYEQYF,TGTGCCAGCAGTTTCGCCTACGAGCAGTACTTC